These T cell receptor beta chains were read from a single sample in a study of T cells in Graves' hyperthyroidism and ophthalmopathy. TCRdb fed the multiplex PCR reads into MiXCR, producing one record per CDR3 protein. The sample lists some 370,000 distinct CDR3 sequences; more than 13% were seen once. The sample consisted of blood. The source is a man aged 45-65 years with Graves' ophthalmopathy. CDR3s include the opening cysteine and the closing phenylalanine or tryptophan. A D gene is named only where the DNA matches it firmly. Size is omitted from some rows. Given values are once, few, many or a class for expanded clones.

V gene	J gene	D gene	clone size	CDR3 DNA	CDR3 protein
TRBV30	TRBJ2-1	.	many	TGTGCCTGGAGTGTACCGGCTTTGACGGCCTACAATGAGCAGTTCTTC	CAWSVPALTAYNEQFF
TRBV5-5	TRBJ1-2	TRBD1	.	TGTGCCAGCAGCAGGGGGCAGGGACAGATCCACGGGGCCCATGGCTACACCTTC	CASSRGQGQIHGAHGYTF
TRBV7-9	TRBJ1-1	TRBD1	.	TGTGCCAGCAGCTTAGACGGGACAGTAAACACTGAAGCTTTCTTT	CASSLDGTVNTEAFF
TRBV18	TRBJ2-5	TRBD2	.	TGTGCCAGCAGCGTAGCAGCGGGAGAGGGTGAGACCCAGTACTTC	CASSVAAGEGETQYF
TRBV15	TRBJ2-1	.	many	TGTGCCACCAGCAGAGAGTTGGGAGGCGGGAATGAGCAGTTCTTC	CATSRELGGGNEQFF
TRBV29-1	TRBJ2-2	.	.	TGCAGCGTTAGGTCAGGGGTAAACACCGGGGAGCTGTTTTTT	CSVRSGVNTGELFF
TRBV2	TRBJ2-3	.	many	TGTGCCAGCAGTATTCGACCCCGAATCACAGATACGCAGTATTTT	CASSIRPRITDTQYF
TRBV20-1	TRBJ2-7	TRBD2	many	TGCAGTGCTATAACTAGCGGGAGAAGCTACGAGCAGTACTTC	CSAITSGRSYEQYF
TRBV25-1	TRBJ2-5	TRBD1	few	TGTGCCAGCAGTCGCCCGACAGGGTCTGGGGAGACCCAGTACTTC	CASSRPTGSGETQYF
TRBV11-2	TRBJ2-7	.	many	TGTGCCAGCAGCTTAGTGGGTTCTGGTTCGGCGGGACTCTACGAGCAGTACTTC	CASSLVGSGSAGLYEQYF
TRBV5-1	TRBJ2-1	TRBD2	many	TGCGCCAGCAGCTTGCCTAGCGGAGGGGATGAGCAGTTCTTC	CASSLPSGGDEQFF
TRBV19	TRBJ2-7	TRBD2	.	TGTGCCAGTAGAGGGGACTACCAGAACTCTAATACCTACGAGCAGTACTTC	CASRGDYQNSNTYEQYF
TRBV27	TRBJ2-1	TRBD1	few	TGTGCCAGCAGTTTATCCGGGGACAGACCCCATGAGCAGTTCTTC	CASSLSGDRPHEQFF
TRBV20-1	TRBJ2-7	.	many	TGCAGTGCTAGAGATCGGGCTAGCTCCTACGAGCAGTACTTC	CSARDRASSYEQYF
TRBV18	TRBJ2-7	TRBD2	many	TGTGCCAGCTCGCGTACTAGCGATCTCTCCTACGAGCAGTACTTC	CASSRTSDLSYEQYF
TRBV11-2	TRBJ1-1	.	many	TGTGCCAGCAGCTTAGATGGGTCAGTTGAAGCTTTCTTT	CASSLDGSVEAFF
TRBV3-1	TRBJ2-3	TRBD2	.	TGTGCCAGCAGCCAAGATCCTAGCGGGAGGTCAACAGATACGCAGTATTTT	CASSQDPSGRSTDTQYF
TRBV29-1	TRBJ2-1	TRBD2	many	TGCAGCGTTGAAGTTGGGCTAGCGGGCATCAATGAGCAGTTCTTC	CSVEVGLAGINEQFF
TRBV7-2	TRBJ2-7	.	.	TGTGCCAGCAGCTCCAAAGAGGGGCCAGTCCAGTACGAGCAGTACTTC	CASSSKEGPVQYEQYF
TRBV9	TRBJ1-3	.	.	TGTGCCAGCAGCGTGTCCGCAGGGACTTACTCTGGAAACACCATATATTTT	CASSVSAGTYSGNTIYF
TRBV6-1	TRBJ2-2	TRBD2	many	TGTGCCAGCCGAAGACTAGCGGGAGCCGCCGGGGAGCTGTTTTTT	CASRRLAGAAGELFF
TRBV9	TRBJ2-1	TRBD2	few	TGTGCCAGCAGCGTATCCGCCGGGGGACTAGGTACCTACAATGAGCAGTTCTTC	CASSVSAGGLGTYNEQFF
TRBV20-1	TRBJ1-6	.	many	TGCAGTGCTAGAAATATGGAGGGCTCCTATAATTCACCCCTCCACTTT	CSARNMEGSYNSPLHF
TRBV12-3/TRBV12-4	TRBJ1-2	.	few	TGTGCCAGCAGTTTATTGGGCCTCAAGGGCTACACCTTC	CASSLLGLKGYTF
TRBV24-1	TRBJ1-2	TRBD1	few	TGTGCCACCAGTGATCGCCGAGAGGGACAGTCTAACTATGGCTACACCTTC	CATSDRREGQSNYGYTF
TRBV11-2	TRBJ2-5	.	many	TGTGCCAGCAGTGGGACAACCCAAGAGACCCAGTACTTC	CASSGTTQETQYF
TRBV6-1	TRBJ1-4	TRBD1	few	TGTGCCAGCAGTCCCCAGACAGGGGGCTATGCAACTAATGAAAAACTGTTTTTT	CASSPQTGGYATNEKLFF
TRBV7-8	TRBJ2-3	.	many	TGTGCCAGCAGCTTCCAGTGGTCCGAAGTAGGCACAGATACGCAGTATTTT	CASSFQWSEVGTDTQYF
TRBV12-3/TRBV12-4	TRBJ1-2	TRBD1	many	TGTGCCAGCAGCTTCCGGGACAGGGTCGGTGGCTACACCTTC	CASSFRDRVGGYTF
TRBV2	TRBJ2-1	TRBD2	.	TGTGCCAGCACTCCGGGGGTTGCGGGACTAGCGGGAGATAATGAGCAGTTCTTC	CASTPGVAGLAGDNEQFF
TRBV2	TRBJ2-1	.	many	TGTGCCAGCAGGGACGGGAATGAGCAGTTCTTC	CASRDGNEQFF